This T cell receptor (beta chain) was recovered during a study of blood T cell repertoires in COVID-19. In the study overall: T cells, B-cell-depleted T cells, or PBMCs provided the cDNA or gDNA that served as material.

Participant age was roughly 18 to 95 years, and participants resided in roughly 24 US areas. Each participant's cohort was designated according to participant-reported clinical history. How the authors handled the data: The authors estimated nucleated cell counts from reference gene primer amplification. Assay: immunoSEQ multiplex PCR; the TCRdb copy retains only in-frame clones and omits some. V, J and clone size derive from that table, while D and trimming were established from the DNA sequence. The table records 320,000 or so clones, roughly 88% of them present only once. Germline CDR1 is SGDLS and CDR2 is YYNGEE. V lost 6 bases and J lost 7, with 20 bases in between. The CDR3 is made up of 14 amino acids.

This receptor was obtained from a man between 25 and 39 years old who had recovered from COVID-19. The gene calls are TRBV9 and TRBJ2-7, with D possibly matching TRBD2 (8 bases). The sequenced material came from PBMCs or T cells enriched from blood (not recorded which). CDR3 sequence: CASTGRGDSQEQYF. The CDR3, as DNA: TGTGCCAGCACCGGGAGGGGGGACAGTCAGGAGCAGTACTTC. Based on the CDR3 plus reference TRBV9 and TRBJ2-7, the full variable domain is DSGVTQTPKHLITATGQRVTLRCSPRSGDLSVYWYQQSLDQGLQFLIQYYNGEERAKGNILERFSAQQFPDLHSELNLSSLELGDSALYFCASTGRGDSQEQYFGPGTRLTVT.